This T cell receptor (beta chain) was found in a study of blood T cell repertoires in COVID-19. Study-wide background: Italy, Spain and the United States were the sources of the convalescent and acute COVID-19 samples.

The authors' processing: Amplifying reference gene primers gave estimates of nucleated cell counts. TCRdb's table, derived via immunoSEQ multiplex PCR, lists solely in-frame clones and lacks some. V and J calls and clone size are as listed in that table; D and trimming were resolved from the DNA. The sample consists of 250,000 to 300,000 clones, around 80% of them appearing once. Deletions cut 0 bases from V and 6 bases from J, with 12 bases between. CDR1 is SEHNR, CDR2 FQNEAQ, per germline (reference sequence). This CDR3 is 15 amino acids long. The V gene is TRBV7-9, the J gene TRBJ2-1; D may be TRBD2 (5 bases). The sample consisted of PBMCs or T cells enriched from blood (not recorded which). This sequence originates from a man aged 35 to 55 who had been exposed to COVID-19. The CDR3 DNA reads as TGTGCCAGCAGCTTAGCGGGGAGTCTATCCAATGAGCAGTTCTTC. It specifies CASSLAGSLSNEQFF.